This T cell receptor (beta chain) was sequenced for a study of T cell repertoires in cytomegalovirus infection. Turning to the study itself: Recently identified HLA-C-restricted CMV epitopes were used, and well-studied HLA-B-restricted CMV epitopes were used as well. Public TCR beta signatures indicated both CMV infection and matching HLA type.

Trimming cost V 5 bases and J 6 bases; bases outside gene matches: 7. CDR1 and CDR2 (germline): MNHEY, SMNVEV (reference sequence). The CDR3 runs 14 residues. Note on this clonotype: Its target is unknown.

MiXCR was run by TCRdb on the reads, yielding one entry per CDR3 protein. The sample has roughly 860,000 distinct CDR3 sequences; approximately 32% are singletons. The receptor's source is a human donor in good health (CMV status not recorded). Some clones in this sample may be carry-over from other donors' samples. Sequences were derived from cultured CD8+ T cells from PBMCs, sampled from culture after CMV antigen stimulation. The chain joins TRBV27 to TRBJ2-1; 7 bases fit TRBD2. The chain's CDR3 is CASSLRGVINEQFF. DNA for the CDR3: TGTGCCAGCAGTCTTCGGGGGGTCATCAATGAGCAGTTCTTC.